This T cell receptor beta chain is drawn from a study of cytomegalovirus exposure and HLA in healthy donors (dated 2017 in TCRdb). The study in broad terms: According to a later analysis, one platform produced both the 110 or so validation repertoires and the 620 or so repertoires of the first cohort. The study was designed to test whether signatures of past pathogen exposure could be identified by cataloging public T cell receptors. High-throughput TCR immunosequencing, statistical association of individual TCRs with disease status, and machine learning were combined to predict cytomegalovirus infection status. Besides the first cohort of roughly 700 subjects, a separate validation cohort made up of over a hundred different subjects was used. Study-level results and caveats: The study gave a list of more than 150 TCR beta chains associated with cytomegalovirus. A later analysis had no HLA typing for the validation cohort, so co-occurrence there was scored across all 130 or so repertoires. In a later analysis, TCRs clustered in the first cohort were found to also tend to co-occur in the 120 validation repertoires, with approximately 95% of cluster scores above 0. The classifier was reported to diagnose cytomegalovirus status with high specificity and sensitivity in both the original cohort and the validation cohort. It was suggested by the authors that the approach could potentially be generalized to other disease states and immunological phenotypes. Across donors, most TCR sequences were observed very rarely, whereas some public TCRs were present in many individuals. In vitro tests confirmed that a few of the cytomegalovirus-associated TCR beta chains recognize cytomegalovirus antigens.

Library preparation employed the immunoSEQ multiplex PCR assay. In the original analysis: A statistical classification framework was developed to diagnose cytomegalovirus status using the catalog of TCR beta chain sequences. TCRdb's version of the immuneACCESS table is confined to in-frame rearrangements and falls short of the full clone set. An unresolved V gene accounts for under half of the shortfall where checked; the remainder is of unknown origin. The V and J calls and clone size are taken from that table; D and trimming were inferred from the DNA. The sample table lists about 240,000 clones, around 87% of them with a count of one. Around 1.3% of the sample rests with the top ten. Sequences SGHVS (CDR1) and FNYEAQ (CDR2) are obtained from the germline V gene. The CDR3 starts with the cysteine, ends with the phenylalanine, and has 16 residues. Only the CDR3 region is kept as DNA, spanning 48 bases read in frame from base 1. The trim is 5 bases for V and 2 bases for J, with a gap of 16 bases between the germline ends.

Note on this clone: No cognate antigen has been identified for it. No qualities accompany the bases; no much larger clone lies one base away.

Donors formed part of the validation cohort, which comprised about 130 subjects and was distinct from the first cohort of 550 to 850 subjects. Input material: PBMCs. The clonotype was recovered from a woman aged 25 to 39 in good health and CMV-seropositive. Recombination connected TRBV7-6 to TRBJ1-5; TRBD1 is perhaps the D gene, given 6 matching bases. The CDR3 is CASSPSGGRGNQPQHF. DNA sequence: TGTGCCAGCAGCCCTAGTGGGGGCAGGGGCAATCAGCCCCAGCATTTT. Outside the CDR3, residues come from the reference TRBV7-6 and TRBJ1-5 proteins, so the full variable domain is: GAGVSQSPRYKVTKRGQDVALRCDPISGHVSLYWYRQALGQGPEFLTYFNYEAQQDKSGLPNDRFSAERPEGSISTLTIQRTEQRDSAMYRCASSPSGGRGNQPQHFGDGTRLSIL.